The present T cell receptor (beta chain) was sequenced within a study of blood T cell repertoires in COVID-19. Original processing methods: By means of reference gene primer amplification, nucleated cell counts were estimated. Sequenced by immunoSEQ multiplex PCR; TCRdb stores in-frame clones only, minus some. V and J calls plus clone size are reproduced from that table; the DNA served to infer D and trimming. In the table there are about 380,000 clones, over 65% of which are singletons. CDR3 size: 15 residues. CDR1 is LNHDA, CDR2 SQIVND, per germline (reference sequence). V was shortened by 6 bases and J by 1 base, with 13 bases between the two germline ends. This clone has a single count.

The sequence was collected from a human donor with acute or convalescent COVID-19. The donor label of this sample is uncertain. This chain uses TRBV19 with TRBJ2-1, with D perhaps TRBD1 (5 bases). The sequenced material came from peripheral blood. CDR3 region: CASSPSAGSYNEQFF. DNA for the CDR3: TGTGCCAGTAGCCCCTCGGCAGGGTCCTACAATGAGCAGTTCTTC.